Listed here are 8 T cell receptor beta chains from one sample, sequenced in a study of T-cell memory formation after mild COVID-19. TCRdb reprocessed the 5' RACE reads via MiXCR and lists one record per CDR3 protein. The sample records more than 120,000 distinct CDR3 sequences, over 15% being singletons. The sample consisted of PBMCs or a T cell subset sorted from them (not recorded which). The receptors derive from an adult woman who had mild COVID-19 (a few samples of this study predate the infection). Cell type and time point are not known.

Only a few counts were recorded for this clonotype. J is TRBJ2-1 and V is TRBV11-2; D ambiguous. The CDR3 covers 13 residues. The V end lost 1 base, the J end lost 12 bases, and 13 bases lay between the germline ends. CDR1 SGHAT and CDR2 FQNNGV come from the germline V gene. Here the CDR3 DNA reads TGTGCCAGCAGCTTAGGAGAAGGATCGGGGCAGTTCTTC. Translating gives CASSLGEGSGQFF.

This clonotype has a count of ten or more. CDR3 protein: CASSPTGGGTDTQYF. The DNA of the CDR3 is TGTGCCAGCAGCCCGACCGGGGGAGGCACAGATACGCAGTATTTT. V is TRBV7-9 and J is TRBJ2-3; perhaps TRBD2 as D (6 bases). Germline assignment: CDR1 SEHNR and CDR2 FQNEAQ (reference sequence). The CDR3 has 15 residues. The germline V and J ends were trimmed by 5 bases and 1 base, with 13 bases remaining between them.

J is TRBJ2-5 and V is TRBV18, with D possibly being TRBD1 (5 bases). Germline lookup yields CDR1 KGHSH and CDR2 LQKENI. The V end was cut by 0 bases, the J end by 5 bases, with 10 bases between. The CDR3 runs to 14 residues. The CDR3 sequence: CASSPPMQGETQYF. The DNA of the CDR3 is TGTGCCAGCTCACCACCAATGCAGGGTGAGACCCAGTACTTC.

In this sample, this clonotype turned up a few times. The chain uses TRBV19 and TRBJ2-3; D may be TRBD2 (6 bases). CDR1 is LNHDA and CDR2 is SQIVND in the germline V gene (reference sequence). This CDR3 region has 16 residues. Between the trimmed V and J ends, which lost 5 bases and 2 bases, there was a span of 17 bases. The CDR3 coding sequence is TGTGCCAGTAGTGCCCCGGGACTCACCTACACAGATACGCAGTATTTT. It translates to CASSAPGLTYTDTQYF.

CDR3 sequence: CASSIDTTPGSYNEQFF. DNA of the CDR3: TGTGCCAGTAGTATAGATACGACTCCCGGCTCCTACAATGAGCAGTTCTTC. The chain recombines TRBV19 with TRBJ2-1; D gene ambiguous. Germline CDR1 LNHDA, CDR2 SQIVND (reference sequence). The CDR3 has 17 amino acids. The ends were cut back, 0 bases at V and 0 bases at J, with 12 bases in the middle.

This chain uses TRBV7-3 with TRBJ2-3; the D is unclear. The CDR3 covers 15 residues. CDR1 and CDR2 from the germline V gene are SGHTA and FQGTGA. Trimming cost V 2 bases and J 2 bases, with 11 bases left between them. The CDR3 is CASSLGQGYTDTQYF. CDR3 DNA sequence: TGTGCCAGCAGCTTAGGGCAAGGCTACACAGATACGCAGTATTTT.

The rearrangement links TRBV5-1 to TRBJ1-6, with D perhaps matching TRBD1 (5 bases). This CDR3 region has 15 residues. Trimming took 4 bases from V and 9 from J, leaving 17 bases between them. Germline V lookup: CDR1 SGHRS, CDR2 YFSETQ. Written as DNA, the CDR3 is TGCGCCAGCAGCATGACAGATCGTACTACTTCACCCCTCCACTTT. Amino acids: CASSMTDRTTSPLHF.

In this sample, this clonotype turned up a few times. The chain recombines TRBV7-6 with TRBJ2-1; TRBD1 matches at 9 bases. V dropped 6 bases and J dropped 4; count of bases not matched to a gene: 7. This CDR3 spans 15 amino acids. Germline V gene lookup returns CDR1 SGHVS and CDR2 FNYEAQ. The CDR3 region is CASSSGTGRYNEQFF. In DNA form, the CDR3 reads TGTGCCAGCAGTTCCGGGACAGGGAGGTACAATGAGCAGTTCTTC.